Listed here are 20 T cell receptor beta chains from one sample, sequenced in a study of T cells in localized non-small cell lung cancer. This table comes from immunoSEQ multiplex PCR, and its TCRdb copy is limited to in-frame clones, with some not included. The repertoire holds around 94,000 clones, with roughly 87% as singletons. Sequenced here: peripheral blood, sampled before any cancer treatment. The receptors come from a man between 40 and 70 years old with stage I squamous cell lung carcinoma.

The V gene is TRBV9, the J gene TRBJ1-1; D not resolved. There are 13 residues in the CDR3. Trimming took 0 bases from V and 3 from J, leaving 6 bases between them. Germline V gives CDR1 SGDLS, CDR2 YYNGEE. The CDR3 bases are TGTGCCAGCAGCGTAGATGATTACACTGAAGCTTTCTTT. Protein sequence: CASSVDDYTEAFF.

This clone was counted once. The chain's CDR3 is CASSPGVAGSPGANVLTF. The CDR3 DNA follows: TGTGCCAGCAGCCCGGGTGTGGCAGGGTCGCCTGGGGCCAACGTCCTGACTTTC. The chain joins TRBV11-2 to TRBJ2-6; D may be TRBD1 (5 bases). Trimming pared 5 bases from V and 2 bases from J, leaving 19 bases between. CDR3 size: 18 residues. Germline V gives CDR1 SGHAT, CDR2 FQNNGV.

The CDR3 DNA reads TGTGCCAGCAGCTTTAGGGCCGGACTGAACGGAAACACCATATATTTT. Translating gives CASSFRAGLNGNTIYF. The genes are TRBV7-9 and TRBJ1-3; D is ambiguous. CDR1 is SEHNR and CDR2 is FQNEAQ in the germline V gene (reference sequence). Trimming took 3 bases from V and 4 from J, leaving 16 bases between them. The CDR3 is 16 amino acids.

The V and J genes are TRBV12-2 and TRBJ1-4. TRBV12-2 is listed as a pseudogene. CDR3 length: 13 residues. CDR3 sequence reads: CAFWTSGNEKLFF. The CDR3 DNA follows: TGTGCATTTTGGACGTCGGGTAATGAAAAACTGTTTTTT.

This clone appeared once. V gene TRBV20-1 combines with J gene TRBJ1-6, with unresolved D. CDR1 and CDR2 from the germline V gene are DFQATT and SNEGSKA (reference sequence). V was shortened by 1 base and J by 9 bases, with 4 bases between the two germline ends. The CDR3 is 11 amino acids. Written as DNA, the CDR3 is TGCAGTGCTAGAGGAGGTTCACCCCTCCACTTT. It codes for CSARGGSPLHF.

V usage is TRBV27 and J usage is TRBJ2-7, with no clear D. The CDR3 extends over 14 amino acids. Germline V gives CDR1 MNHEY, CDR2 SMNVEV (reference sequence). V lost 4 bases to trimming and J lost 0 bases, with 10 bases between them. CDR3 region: CASSYQISSYEQYF. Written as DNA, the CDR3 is TGTGCCAGCAGTTACCAGATTAGCTCCTACGAGCAGTACTTC.

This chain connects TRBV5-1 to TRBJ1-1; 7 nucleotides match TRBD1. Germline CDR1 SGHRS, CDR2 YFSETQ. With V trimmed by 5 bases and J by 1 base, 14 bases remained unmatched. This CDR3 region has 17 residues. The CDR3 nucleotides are TGCGCCAGCAGACACGCGGGAGGGGGCGCACGGAACACTGAAGCTTTCTTT. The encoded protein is CASRHAGGGARNTEAFF.

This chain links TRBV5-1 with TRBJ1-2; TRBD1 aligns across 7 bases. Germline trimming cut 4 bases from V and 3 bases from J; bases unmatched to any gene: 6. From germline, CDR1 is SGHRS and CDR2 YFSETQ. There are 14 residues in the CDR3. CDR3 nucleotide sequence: TGCGCCAGCAGCAGTACAGGGGACGACTATGGCTACACCTTC. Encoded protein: CASSSTGDDYGYTF.

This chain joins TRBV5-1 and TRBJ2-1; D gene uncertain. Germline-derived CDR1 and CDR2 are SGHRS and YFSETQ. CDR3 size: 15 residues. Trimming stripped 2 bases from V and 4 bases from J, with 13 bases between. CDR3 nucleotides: TGCGCCAGCAGCTTCAAAGATTCCCTTTACAATGAGCAGTTCTTC. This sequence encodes CASSFKDSLYNEQFF.

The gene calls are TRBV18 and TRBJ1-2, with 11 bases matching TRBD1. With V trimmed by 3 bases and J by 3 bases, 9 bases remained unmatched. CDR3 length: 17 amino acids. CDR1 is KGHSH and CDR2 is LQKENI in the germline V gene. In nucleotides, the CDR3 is TGTGCCAGCTCACCTATTCACGGACAGGGGGCATACTATGGCTACACCTTC. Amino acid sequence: CASSPIHGQGAYYGYTF.

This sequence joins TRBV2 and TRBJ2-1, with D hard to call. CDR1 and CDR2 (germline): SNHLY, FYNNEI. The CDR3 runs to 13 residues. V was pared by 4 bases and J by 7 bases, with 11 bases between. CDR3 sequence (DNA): TGTGCCAGCAGTGTATCCAGAAAGAATGAGCAGTTCTTC. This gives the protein CASSVSRKNEQFF. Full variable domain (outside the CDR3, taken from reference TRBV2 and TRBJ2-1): EPEVTQTPSHQVTQMGQEVILRCVPISNHLYFYWYRQILGQKVEFLVSFYNNEISEKSEIFDDQFSVERPDGSNFTLKIRSTKLEDSAMYFCASSVSRKNEQFFGPGTRLTVL.

This chain's CDR3 is CASSLSTYGYTF. The CDR3 DNA sequence: TGCGCCAGCAGCTTGTCCACCTATGGCTACACCTTC. The chain employs TRBV5-1 and TRBJ1-2; no reliable D call. The CDR3 loop spans 12 amino acids. Germline V gene sequence: CDR1 SGHRS, CDR2 YFSETQ. Trimming removed 1 base from V and 4 bases from J, with 5 bases in between.

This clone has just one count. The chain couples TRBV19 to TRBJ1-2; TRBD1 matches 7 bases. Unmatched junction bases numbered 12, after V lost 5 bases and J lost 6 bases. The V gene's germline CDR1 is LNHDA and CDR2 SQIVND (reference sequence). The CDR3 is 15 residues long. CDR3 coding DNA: TGTGCCAGTAGTCCACCGGACAGGATAGTAGATGGCTACACCTTC. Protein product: CASSPPDRIVDGYTF. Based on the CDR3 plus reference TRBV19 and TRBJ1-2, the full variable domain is DGGITQSPKYLFRKEGQNVTLSCEQNLNHDAMYWYRQDPGQGLRLIYYSQIVNDFQKGDIAEGYSVSREKKESFPLTVTSAQKNPTAFYLCASSPPDRIVDGYTFGSGTRLTVV.

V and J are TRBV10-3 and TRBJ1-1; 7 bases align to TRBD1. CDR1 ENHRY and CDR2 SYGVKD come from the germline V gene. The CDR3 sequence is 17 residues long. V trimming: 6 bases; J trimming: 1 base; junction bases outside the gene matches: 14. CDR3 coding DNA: TGTGCCATCAGCAAGGGACAGACGCTTGTGGGGAACACTGAAGCTTTCTTT. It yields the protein CAISKGQTLVGNTEAFF.

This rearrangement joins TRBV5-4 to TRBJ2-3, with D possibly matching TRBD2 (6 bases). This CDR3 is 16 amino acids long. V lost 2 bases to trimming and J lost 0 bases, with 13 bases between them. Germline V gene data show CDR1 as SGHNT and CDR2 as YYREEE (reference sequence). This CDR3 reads CASSLGGSGSTDTQYF. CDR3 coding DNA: TGTGCCAGCAGCTTAGGAGGGTCAGGAAGCACAGATACGCAGTATTTT.

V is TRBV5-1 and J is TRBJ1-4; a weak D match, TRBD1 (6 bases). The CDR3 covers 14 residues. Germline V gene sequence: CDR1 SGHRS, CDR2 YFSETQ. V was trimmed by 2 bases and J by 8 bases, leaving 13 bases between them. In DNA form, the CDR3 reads TGCGCCAGCAGCTTCGGGGGGCTCGGGGAAAAACTGTTTTTT. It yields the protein CASSFGGLGEKLFF.

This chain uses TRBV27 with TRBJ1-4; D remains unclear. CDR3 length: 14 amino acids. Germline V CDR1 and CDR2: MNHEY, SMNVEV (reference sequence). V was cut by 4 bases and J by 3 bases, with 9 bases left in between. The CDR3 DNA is TGTGCCAGCAGTTCTTACGGTTCTAATGAAAAACTGTTTTTT. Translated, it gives CASSSYGSNEKLFF. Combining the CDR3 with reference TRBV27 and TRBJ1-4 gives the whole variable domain EAQVTQNPRYLITVTGKKLTVTCSQNMNHEYMSWYRQDPGLGLRQIYYSMNVEVTDKGDVPEGYKVSRKEKRNFPLILESPSPNQTSLYFCASSSYGSNEKLFFGSGTQLSVL.

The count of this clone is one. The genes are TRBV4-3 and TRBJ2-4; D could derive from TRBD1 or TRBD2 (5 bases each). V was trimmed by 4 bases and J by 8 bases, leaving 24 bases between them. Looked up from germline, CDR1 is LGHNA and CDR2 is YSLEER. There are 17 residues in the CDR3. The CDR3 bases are TGCGCCAGCAGCCCCGCCGGGGACGGGACCAAAAGTGACATTCAGTACTTC. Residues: CASSPAGDGTKSDIQYF.

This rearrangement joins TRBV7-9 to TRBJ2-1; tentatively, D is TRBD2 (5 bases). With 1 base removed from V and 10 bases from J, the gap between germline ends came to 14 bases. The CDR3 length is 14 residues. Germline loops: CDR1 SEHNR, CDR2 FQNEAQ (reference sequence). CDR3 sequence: CASSLGERVLEQFF. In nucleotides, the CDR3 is TGTGCCAGCAGCTTAGGGGAGAGGGTATTAGAGCAGTTCTTC.

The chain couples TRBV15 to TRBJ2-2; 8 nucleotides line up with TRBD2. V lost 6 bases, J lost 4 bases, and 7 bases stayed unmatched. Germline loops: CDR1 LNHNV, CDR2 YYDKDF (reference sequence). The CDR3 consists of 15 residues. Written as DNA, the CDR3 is TGTGCCACCAGTGGGCGGGGGGATGGCACCGGGGAGCTGTTTTTT. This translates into CATSGRGDGTGELFF.